Detailed here is one T cell receptor (beta chain). What it binds is unknown. This CDR3 has 15 amino acids. Trimming took 3 bases from V and 2 from J, leaving 14 bases between them. Germline V gives CDR1 SGHKS, CDR2 YYEKEE (reference sequence). The record originates from a study of shared clonotypes between healthy human individuals. Genomic DNA (from each subset) was split evenly across several immunoSEQ plates. Sequencing was performed with immunoSEQ multiplex PCR; in TCRdb, only in-frame clones are kept and a portion is missing. The table has 1,100,000 or so clones, roughly 74% seen once. Broader study findings: Sampling used blood alone; tissue repertoires probably differ. Clonotype sharing among donors, it was expected, would be affected by sequencing depth.

This clonotype was obtained from a man younger than 35 in good health. Some clones in this sample may be carry-over from other donors' samples. The chain employs TRBV5-5 and TRBJ2-5; D not certain. The sequencing input was memory CD4+ T cells from PBMCs. This sample's subset: CD45RA-negative fraction. The CDR3, as DNA: TGTGCCAGCAGCTGGCTCGCGGAAAATCAAGAGACCCAGTACTTC. Encoded protein: CASSWLAENQETQYF. The whole variable domain, remainder taken from reference TRBV5-5 and TRBJ2-5, is DAGVTQSPTHLIKTRGQQVTLRCSPISGHKSVSWYQQVLGQGPQFIFQYYEKEERGRGNFPDRFSARQFPNYSSELNVNALLLGDSALYLCASSWLAENQETQYFGPGTRLLVL.